This is a list of T cell receptor beta chains from one sample in a study of post-analysis software for immune sequencing data. TCRdb itself ran the PCR reads through MiXCR, one entry per CDR3 protein. Counted here are roughly 400,000 distinct CDR3 sequences, approximately 38% occurring once; the ten biggest clones make up 6% to 9%. The specimen was blood. These receptor sequences come from a girl aged 2 to 9 with multiple sclerosis. CDR3s include the opening cysteine and the closing phenylalanine or tryptophan. A D gene is named only where the DNA matches it firmly. Not all rows give a size; the values are once, few, many and, for expanded clones, a class.

j_call v_call d_call clone_size cdr3_aa cdr3_nt
TRBJ1-6 TRBV28 NA NA CAIDGSSGNSPLHF TGTGCCATCGATGGTAGTTCGGGGAATTCACCCCTCCACTTT
TRBJ2-7 TRBV6-5 TRBD1 many CASSYGQGTYEQYF TGTGCCAGCAGTTACGGACAGGGGACCTACGAGCAGTACTTC
TRBJ2-1 TRBV27 NA many CASSLYPGSSYNEQFF TGTGCCAGCAGCTTATATCCGGGAAGCTCCTACAATGAGCAGTTCTTC
TRBJ2-1 TRBV20-1 NA NA CSSTRVSYNEQFF TGCAGCTCGACCCGGGTCTCCTACAATGAGCAGTTCTTC
TRBJ2-3 TRBV5-6 TRBD2 NA CASSFYSGAGITDTQYF TGTGCCAGCAGCTTCTACTCAGGAGCGGGGATCACAGATACGCAGTATTTT
TRBJ2-1 TRBV5-1 NA NA CASSGGLYNEQFF TGTGCCAGCAGTGGGGGACTTTACAATGAGCAGTTCTTC
TRBJ1-1 TRBV5-1 NA few CASSLDRLNTEAFF TGCGCCAGCAGCTTGGACAGGCTGAACACTGAAGCTTTCTTT
TRBJ2-1 TRBV29-1 TRBD1 once CSTNKPGQGLGEQFF TGCAGCACTAACAAACCGGGACAGGGTTTGGGTGAGCAGTTCTTC
TRBJ1-1 TRBV20-1 NA NA CSALARGNTEAFF TGCAGTGCCCTCGCCAGAGGGAACACTGAAGCTTTCTTT
TRBJ2-5 TRBV12-3/TRBV12-4 NA few CASSQLAQPTQYF TGTGCCAGCAGCCAACTAGCCCAGCCGACCCAGTACTTC
TRBJ1-2 TRBV27 NA NA CASSPGGAVVGYTF TGTGCCAGCAGCCCAGGAGGGGCGGTCGTCGGGTACACCTTC
TRBJ1-1 TRBV7-9 NA few CADNPTGETEAFF TGTGCCGATAACCCAACAGGAGAAACTGAAGCTTTCTTT
TRBJ2-1 TRBV5-6 TRBD1 NA CASGWDAGTASSYNEQFF TGTGCCAGCGGCTGGGATGCCGGGACAGCCTCCTCCTACAATGAGCAGTTCTTC
TRBJ2-1 TRBV29-1 NA NA CSIGTLPYNEQFF TGCAGCATTGGGACCCTTCCTTACAATGAGCAGTTCTTC
TRBJ2-5 TRBV29-1 TRBD1 many CSVRARGPETQYF TGCAGCGTAAGAGCCAGGGGGCCAGAGACCCAGTACTTC
TRBJ2-1 TRBV20-1 TRBD2 NA CSAQGLAGVEGTQFF TGCAGTGCCCAAGGACTAGCGGGAGTTGAAGGGACCCAGTTCTTC
TRBJ2-7 TRBV5-1 NA NA CASSPSRGIDYEQYF TGCGCCAGCAGCCCGTCTCGGGGAATCGACTACGAGCAGTACTTC
TRBJ2-7 TRBV13 NA few CASSDSNEQYF TGTGCCAGCTCGGACAGTAACGAGCAGTACTTC
TRBJ2-7 TRBV28 TRBD2 few CASSTSGGAIREQYF TGTGCCAGCAGCACTAGCGGGGGCGCGATAAGGGAGCAGTACTTC
TRBJ1-2 TRBV20-1 NA NA CSASPLRGALNYGYTF TGCAGTGCTAGTCCCCTAAGGGGGGCCCTTAACTATGGCTACACCTTC
TRBJ1-4 TRBV29-1 NA NA CSVEARGDLWGRKLFF TGCAGCGTTGAAGCCCGAGGTGACCTCTGGGGAAGAAAACTGTTTTTT
TRBJ2-7 TRBV10-3 NA few CAISDPGAAQYF TGTGCCATCAGTGATCCCGGAGCGGCCCAGTACTTC
TRBJ2-5 TRBV5-4 TRBD2 NA CASSYLRRTSGGGGTQYF TGTGCCAGCAGCTATCTACGTAGGACTAGCGGGGGTGGGGGGACCCAGTACTTC
TRBJ2-1 TRBV12-3/TRBV12-4 TRBD2 NA CASSFPRLAGGLSSYNGQFF TGTGCCAGCAGTTTCCCCCGACTAGCGGGTGGGTTGAGCTCCTACAATGGGCAGTTCTTC
TRBJ2-1 TRBV5-1 NA NA CASSTQGADYNEQFF TGCGCCAGCAGCACACAGGGCGCGGACTACAATGAGCAGTTCTTC
TRBJ2-1 TRBV10-3 NA NA CAIGINNEQFF TGTGCCATCGGTATAAACAATGAGCAGTTCTTC
TRBJ1-5 TRBV6-2/TRBV6-3 NA NA CASNWASNQPQHF TGTGCCAGCAATTGGGCTAGCAATCAGCCCCAGCATTTT
TRBJ2-1 TRBV6-2/TRBV6-3 NA NA CASSRSGSYEQFF TGTGCCAGCAGCCGGAGTGGGAGTTATGAGCAGTTCTTC
TRBJ2-7 TRBV27 TRBD2 NA CASSLPGLVGDYEQYF TGTGCCAGCAGTCTCCCGGGACTAGTGGGAGACTACGAGCAGTACTTC
TRBJ2-6 TRBV29-1 NA once CSVDRVEGINVLTF TGCAGCGTTGACCGGGTCGAGGGTATCAACGTCCTGACTTTC
TRBJ2-7 TRBV12-3/TRBV12-4 TRBD2 few CASRPTRGGRAAEQYF TGTGCCAGCAGACCTACCCGGGGCGGGAGGGCCGCCGAGCAGTACTTC
TRBJ1-2 TRBV5-1 NA few CASSLGLTPNNYGYTF TGCGCCAGCAGCTTGGGACTGACACCTAATAACTATGGCTACACCTTC
TRBJ2-5 TRBV4-1 NA NA CASSPRLPDEETQYF TGCGCCAGCAGCCCAAGGCTGCCAGACGAAGAGACCCAGTACTTC
TRBJ2-4 TRBV28 NA few CASSFQLGGEAKNIQYF TGTGCCAGCAGTTTCCAACTAGGGGGGGAAGCCAAAAACATTCAGTACTTC
TRBJ2-7 TRBV20-1 TRBD2 NA CSARASGYEQYF TGCAGTGCTAGAGCTAGCGGGTACGAGCAGTACTTC
TRBJ1-1 TRBV12-3/TRBV12-4 NA few CASSLTVYTEAFF TGTGCCAGCAGTTTAACAGTTTACACTGAAGCTTTCTTT
TRBJ1-2 TRBV29-1 NA NA CNVEDPQGTNYGYTF TGCAACGTTGAAGACCCCCAAGGGACTAACTATGGCTACACCTTC
TRBJ1-2 TRBV5-1 TRBD1 NA CAGSLVQGTNYGYTF TGCGCCGGCAGCTTGGTACAGGGGACTAACTATGGCTACACCTTC
TRBJ2-7 TRBV9 TRBD2 NA CASSAVAGRLGGEQYF TGTGCCAGCAGCGCAGTAGCGGGGCGCCTAGGAGGTGAGCAGTACTTC
TRBJ2-1 TRBV15 TRBD2 NA CATSREVVLAGVYNEQFF TGTGCCACCAGCAGAGAGGTTGTGCTAGCGGGGGTGTACAATGAGCAGTTCTTC
TRBJ2-7 TRBV24-1 TRBD1 few CATSAGTGFTYEQYF TGTGCCACCAGTGCCGGGACAGGGTTTACCTACGAGCAGTACTTC
TRBJ2-3 TRBV5-6 NA NA CASSLGAPTLLHTQYF TGTGCCAGCAGCTTGGGGGCCCCAACCCTCCTACATACGCAGTATTTT
TRBJ1-5 TRBV4-1 NA NA CANSQVPGQPQHF TGCGCCAACAGCCAAGTTCCCGGGCAGCCCCAGCATTTT
TRBJ2-7 TRBV3-1 NA NA CASSQESGSDEQYF TGTGCCAGCAGCCAAGAATCCGGGTCAGACGAGCAGTACTTC
TRBJ2-1 TRBV12-3/TRBV12-4 TRBD2 NA CASSLESGNAYYNEQFF TGTGCCAGCAGTTTAGAGAGCGGGAACGCCTACTACAATGAGCAGTTCTTC
TRBJ2-6 TRBV12-3/TRBV12-4 NA NA CASILQGVLSGANVLTF TGTGCCAGCATTCTACAGGGAGTTCTCTCTGGGGCCAACGTCCTGACTTTC
TRBJ2-7 TRBV2 TRBD2 NA CASRSGRAVYEQYF TGTGCCAGCAGGAGCGGGAGGGCCGTCTACGAGCAGTACTTC
TRBJ2-7 TRBV7-2 NA few CASSLVRDAYEQYF TGTGCCAGCAGCTTAGTTCGGGATGCCTACGAGCAGTACTTC
TRBJ1-5 TRBV20-1 NA NA CSAAMQPNQPQHF TGCAGTGCCGCCATGCAGCCAAATCAGCCCCAGCATTTT
TRBJ2-7 TRBV7-8 TRBD1 NA CASSWEQGTGYEQYF TGTGCCAGCAGCTGGGAACAGGGGACAGGCTACGAGCAGTACTTC